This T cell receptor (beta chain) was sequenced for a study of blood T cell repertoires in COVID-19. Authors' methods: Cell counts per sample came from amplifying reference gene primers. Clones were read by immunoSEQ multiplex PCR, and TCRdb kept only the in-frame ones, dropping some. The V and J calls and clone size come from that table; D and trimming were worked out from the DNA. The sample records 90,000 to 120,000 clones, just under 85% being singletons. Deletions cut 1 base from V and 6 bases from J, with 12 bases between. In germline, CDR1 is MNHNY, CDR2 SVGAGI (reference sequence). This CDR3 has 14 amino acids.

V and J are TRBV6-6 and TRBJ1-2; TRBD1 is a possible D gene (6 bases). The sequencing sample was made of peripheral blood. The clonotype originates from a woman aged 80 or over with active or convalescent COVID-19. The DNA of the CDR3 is TGTGCCAGCAGTTACTTCAGGACAGACCATGGCTACACCTTC. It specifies CASSYFRTDHGYTF.